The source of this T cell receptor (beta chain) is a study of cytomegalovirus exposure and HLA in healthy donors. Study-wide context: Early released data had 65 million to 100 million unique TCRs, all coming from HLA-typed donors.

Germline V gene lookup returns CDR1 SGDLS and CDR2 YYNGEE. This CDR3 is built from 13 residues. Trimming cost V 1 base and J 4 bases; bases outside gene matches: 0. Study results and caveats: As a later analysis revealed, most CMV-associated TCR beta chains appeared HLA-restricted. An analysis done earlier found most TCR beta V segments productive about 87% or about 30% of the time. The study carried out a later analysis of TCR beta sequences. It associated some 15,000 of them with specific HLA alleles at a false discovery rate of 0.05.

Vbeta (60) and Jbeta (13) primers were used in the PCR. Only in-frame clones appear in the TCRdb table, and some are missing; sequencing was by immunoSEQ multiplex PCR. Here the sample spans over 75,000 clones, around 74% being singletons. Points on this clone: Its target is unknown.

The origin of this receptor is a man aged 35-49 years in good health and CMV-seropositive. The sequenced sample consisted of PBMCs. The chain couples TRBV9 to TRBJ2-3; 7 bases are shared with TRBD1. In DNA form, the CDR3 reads TGTGCCAGCAGCGTACAGGGGGCAGATACGCAGTATTTT. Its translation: CASSVQGADTQYF.